This T cell receptor beta chain was recovered during a study of blood T cell repertoires in COVID-19. About the study: Nucleic acid was either cDNA or gDNA, and it came from T cells, B-cell-depleted T cells, or PBMCs.

Assignments of participants to cohorts depended upon their own reported clinical history. Original processing notes: Scientists estimated how many nucleated cells there were by amplifying reference gene primers. Produced via immunoSEQ multiplex PCR; TCRdb's table is partial and in-frame only. That table supplies the V and J calls and clone size; D and trimming were determined from the DNA. Among roughly 220,000 clones listed, around 82% were seen once. The CDR3 is 15 residues long. CDR1 and CDR2 from the germline V gene are MNHEY and SMNVEV (reference sequence). The V gene lost 6 bases and the J gene lost 0 bases, with 12 bases spanning the gap. This clone occurred a few times.

This TCR was recovered from a man younger than 40 with acute COVID-19. Sequenced input: PBMCs or T cells enriched from blood (not recorded which). The chain combines TRBV27 with TRBJ1-5; no clear D gene. As DNA, the CDR3 is TGTGCCAGCAGCCCAGGCGTCCTTAGCAATCAGCCCCAGCATTTT. Protein: CASSPGVLSNQPQHF.